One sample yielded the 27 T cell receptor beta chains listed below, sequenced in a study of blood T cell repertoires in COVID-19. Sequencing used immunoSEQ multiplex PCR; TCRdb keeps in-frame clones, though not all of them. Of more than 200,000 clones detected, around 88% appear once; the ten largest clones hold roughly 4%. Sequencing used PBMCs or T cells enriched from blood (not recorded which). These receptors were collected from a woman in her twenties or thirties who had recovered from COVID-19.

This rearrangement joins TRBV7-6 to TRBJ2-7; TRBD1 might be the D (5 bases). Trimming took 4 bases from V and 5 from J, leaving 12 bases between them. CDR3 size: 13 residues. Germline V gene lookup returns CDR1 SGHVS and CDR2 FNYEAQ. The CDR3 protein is CASSSSRAHEQYF. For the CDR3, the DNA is TGTGCCAGCAGCTCTTCCAGGGCACACGAGCAGTACTTC.

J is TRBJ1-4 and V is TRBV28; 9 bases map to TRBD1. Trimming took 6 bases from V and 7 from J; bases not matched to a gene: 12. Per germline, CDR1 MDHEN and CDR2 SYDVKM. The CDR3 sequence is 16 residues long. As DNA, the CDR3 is TGTGCCAGCAGACCGACAGGGGGTTCTGTACGTGAAAAACTGTTTTTT. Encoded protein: CASRPTGGSVREKLFF. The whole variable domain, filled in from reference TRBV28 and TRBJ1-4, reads DVKVTQSSRYLVKRTGEKVFLECVQDMDHENMFWYRQDPGLGLRLIYFSYDVKMKEKGDIPEGYSVSREKKERFSLILESASTNQTSMYLCASRPTGGSVREKLFFGSGTQLSVL.

The CDR3 coding sequence is TGTGCCAGCACCCCTGGGACTAGCGGGAGTAACGAGCAGTTCTTC. As protein: CASTPGTSGSNEQFF. This sequence joins TRBV11-2 and TRBJ2-1; 14 bases map to TRBD2. V dropped 7 bases and J dropped 10; count of bases not matched to a gene: 9. This CDR3 comprises 15 residues. Germline V gene sequence: CDR1 SGHAT, CDR2 FQNNGV.

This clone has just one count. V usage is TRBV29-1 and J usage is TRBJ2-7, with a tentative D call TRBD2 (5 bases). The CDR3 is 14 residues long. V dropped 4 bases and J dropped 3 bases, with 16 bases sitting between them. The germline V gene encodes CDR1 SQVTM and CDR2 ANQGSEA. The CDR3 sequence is CSVGTVGALYEQYF. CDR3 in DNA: TGCAGCGTTGGGACGGTGGGAGCCCTCTACGAGCAGTACTTC.

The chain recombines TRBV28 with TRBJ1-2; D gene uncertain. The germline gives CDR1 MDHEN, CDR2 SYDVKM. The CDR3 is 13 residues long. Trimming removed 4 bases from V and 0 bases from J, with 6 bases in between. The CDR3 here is CASSYGANYGYTF. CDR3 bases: TGTGCCAGCAGTTATGGAGCTAACTATGGCTACACCTTC.

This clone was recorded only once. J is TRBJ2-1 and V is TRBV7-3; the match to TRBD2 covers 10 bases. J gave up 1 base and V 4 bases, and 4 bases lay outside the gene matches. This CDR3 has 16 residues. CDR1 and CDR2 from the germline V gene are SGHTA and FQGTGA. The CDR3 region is CASSYLAGASYNEQFF. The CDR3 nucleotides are TGTGCCAGCAGCTACCTAGCGGGAGCTTCCTACAATGAGCAGTTCTTC.

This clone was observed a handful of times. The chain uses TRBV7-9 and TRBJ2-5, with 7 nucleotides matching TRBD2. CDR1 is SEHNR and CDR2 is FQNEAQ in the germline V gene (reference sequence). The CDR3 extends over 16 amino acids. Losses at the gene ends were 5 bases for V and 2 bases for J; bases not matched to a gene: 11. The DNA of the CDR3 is TGTGCCAGCAGCCCACCATCCGCTAGCGGTCAAGAGACCCAGTACTTC. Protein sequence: CASSPPSASGQETQYF. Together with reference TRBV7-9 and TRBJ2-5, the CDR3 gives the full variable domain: DTGVSQNPRHKITKRGQNVTFRCDPISEHNRLYWYRQTLGQGPEFLTYFQNEAQLEKSRLLSDRFSAERPKGSFSTLEIQRTEQGDSAMYLCASSPPSASGQETQYFGPGTRLLVL.

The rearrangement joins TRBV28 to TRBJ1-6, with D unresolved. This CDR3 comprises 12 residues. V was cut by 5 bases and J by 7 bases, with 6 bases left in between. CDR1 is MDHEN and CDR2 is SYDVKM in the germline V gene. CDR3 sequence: CASSLLNSPLHF. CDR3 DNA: TGTGCCAGCAGTCTCCTAAATTCACCCCTCCACTTT. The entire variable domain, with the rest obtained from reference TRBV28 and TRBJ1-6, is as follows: DVKVTQSSRYLVKRTGEKVFLECVQDMDHENMFWYRQDPGLGLRLIYFSYDVKMKEKGDIPEGYSVSREKKERFSLILESASTNQTSMYLCASSLLNSPLHFGNGTRLTVT.

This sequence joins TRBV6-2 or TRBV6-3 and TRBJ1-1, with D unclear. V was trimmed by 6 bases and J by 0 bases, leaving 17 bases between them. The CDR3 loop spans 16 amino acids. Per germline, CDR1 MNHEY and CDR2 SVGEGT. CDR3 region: CASSLSGPYMNTEAFF. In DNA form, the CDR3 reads TGTGCCAGCAGCCTCAGCGGCCCGTACATGAACACTGAAGCTTTCTTT.

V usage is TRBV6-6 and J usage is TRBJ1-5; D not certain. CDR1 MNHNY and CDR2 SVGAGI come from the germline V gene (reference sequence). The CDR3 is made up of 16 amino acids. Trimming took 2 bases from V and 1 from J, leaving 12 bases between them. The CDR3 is CASSYPEGESNQPQHF. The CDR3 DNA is TGTGCCAGCAGTTACCCTGAGGGTGAGAGCAATCAGCCCCAGCATTTT.

In DNA, the CDR3 is TGTGCCAGCAGCTACCTAGCGGGGAGAGGAAACACCATATATTTT. It encodes CASSYLAGRGNTIYF. The chain combines TRBV11-2 with TRBJ1-3; D is uncertain. Deletions cut 4 bases from V and 4 bases from J, with 14 bases between. Germline CDR1 reads SGHAT; CDR2 reads FQNNGV. There are 15 residues in the CDR3.

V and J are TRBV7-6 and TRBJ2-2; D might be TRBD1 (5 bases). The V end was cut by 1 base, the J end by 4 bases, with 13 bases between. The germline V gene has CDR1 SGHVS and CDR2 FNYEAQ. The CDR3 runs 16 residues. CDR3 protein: CASSLDGAGSTGELFF. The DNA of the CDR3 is TGTGCCAGCAGCTTAGATGGGGCCGGTTCCACCGGGGAGCTGTTTTTT.

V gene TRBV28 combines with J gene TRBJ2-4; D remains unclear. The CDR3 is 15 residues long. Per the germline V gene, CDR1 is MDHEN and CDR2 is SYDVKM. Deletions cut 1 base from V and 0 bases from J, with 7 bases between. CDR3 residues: CASSLSVVAKNIQYF. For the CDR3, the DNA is TGTGCCAGCAGTTTATCGGTGGTAGCCAAAAACATTCAGTACTTC. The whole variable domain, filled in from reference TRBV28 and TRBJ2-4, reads DVKVTQSSRYLVKRTGEKVFLECVQDMDHENMFWYRQDPGLGLRLIYFSYDVKMKEKGDIPEGYSVSREKKERFSLILESASTNQTSMYLCASSLSVVAKNIQYFGAGTRLSVL.

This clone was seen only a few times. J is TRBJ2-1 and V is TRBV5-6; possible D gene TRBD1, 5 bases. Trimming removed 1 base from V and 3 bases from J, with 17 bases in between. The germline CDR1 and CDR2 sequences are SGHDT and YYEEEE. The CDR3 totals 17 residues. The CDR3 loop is CASSLRPASTVYNEQFF. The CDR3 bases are TGTGCCAGCAGCTTGAGGCCTGCTTCGACAGTCTACAATGAGCAGTTCTTC.

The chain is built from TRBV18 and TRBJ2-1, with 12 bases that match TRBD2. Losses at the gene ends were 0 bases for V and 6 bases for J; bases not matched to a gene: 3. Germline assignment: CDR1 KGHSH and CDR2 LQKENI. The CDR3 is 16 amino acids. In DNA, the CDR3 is TGTGCCAGCTCACCACCGGCTAGCGGGAGGGCCAATGAGCAGTTCTTC. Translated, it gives CASSPPASGRANEQFF.

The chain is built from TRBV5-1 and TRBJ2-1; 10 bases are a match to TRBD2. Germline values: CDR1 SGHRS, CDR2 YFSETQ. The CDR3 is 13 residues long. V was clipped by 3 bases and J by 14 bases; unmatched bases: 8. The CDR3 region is CASSYEGTSAEFF. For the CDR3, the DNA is TGCGCCAGCAGCTATGAGGGGACTAGCGCTGAGTTCTTC.

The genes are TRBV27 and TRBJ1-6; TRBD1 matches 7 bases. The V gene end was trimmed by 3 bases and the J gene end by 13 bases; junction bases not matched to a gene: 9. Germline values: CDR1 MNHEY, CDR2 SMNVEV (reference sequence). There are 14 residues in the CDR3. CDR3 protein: CASSFGQASFPLHF. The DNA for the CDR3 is TGTGCCAGCAGTTTCGGACAGGCCTCTTTTCCCCTCCACTTT.

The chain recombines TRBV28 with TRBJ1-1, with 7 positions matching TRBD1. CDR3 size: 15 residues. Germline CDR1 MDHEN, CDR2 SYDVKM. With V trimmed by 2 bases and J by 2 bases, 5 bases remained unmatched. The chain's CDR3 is CASSLPTGVNTEAFF. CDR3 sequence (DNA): TGTGCCAGCAGTTTACCTACAGGGGTCAACACTGAAGCTTTCTTT.

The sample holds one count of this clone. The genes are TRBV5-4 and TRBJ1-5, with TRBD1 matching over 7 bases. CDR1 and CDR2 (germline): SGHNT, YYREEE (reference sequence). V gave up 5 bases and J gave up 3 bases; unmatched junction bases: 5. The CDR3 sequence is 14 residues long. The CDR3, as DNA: TGTGCCAGCAGTCGACAGGGTGACAATCAGCCCCAGCATTTT. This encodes CASSRQGDNQPQHF.

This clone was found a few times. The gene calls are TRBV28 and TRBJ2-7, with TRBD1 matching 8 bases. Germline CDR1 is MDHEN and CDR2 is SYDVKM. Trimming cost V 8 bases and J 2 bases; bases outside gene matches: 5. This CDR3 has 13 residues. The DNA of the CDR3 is TGTGCCAGCCGGACAGGGAGTCCCTACGAGCAGTACTTC. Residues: CASRTGSPYEQYF.

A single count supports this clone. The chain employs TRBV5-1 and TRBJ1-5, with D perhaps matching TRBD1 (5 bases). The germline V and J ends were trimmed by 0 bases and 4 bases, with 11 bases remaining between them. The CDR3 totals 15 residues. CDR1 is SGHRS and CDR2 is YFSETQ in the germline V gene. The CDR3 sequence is CASSLDAGINQPQHF. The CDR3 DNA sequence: TGCGCCAGCAGCTTGGATGCAGGGATAAATCAGCCCCAGCATTTT.

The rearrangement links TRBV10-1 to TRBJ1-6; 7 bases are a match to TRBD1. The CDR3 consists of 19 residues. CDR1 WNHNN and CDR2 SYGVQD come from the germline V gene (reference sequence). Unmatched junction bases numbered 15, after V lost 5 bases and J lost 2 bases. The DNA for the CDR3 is TGCGCCAGCAGTCCCGACCGTCCGACAGGGAACCCCTATAATTCACCCCTCCACTTT. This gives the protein CASSPDRPTGNPYNSPLHF.

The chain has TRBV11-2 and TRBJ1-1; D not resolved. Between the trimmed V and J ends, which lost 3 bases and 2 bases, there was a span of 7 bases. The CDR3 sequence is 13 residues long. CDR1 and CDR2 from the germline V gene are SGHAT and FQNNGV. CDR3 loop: CASSLGRNTEAFF. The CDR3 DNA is TGTGCCAGCAGCTTGGGGAGAAACACTGAAGCTTTCTTT.

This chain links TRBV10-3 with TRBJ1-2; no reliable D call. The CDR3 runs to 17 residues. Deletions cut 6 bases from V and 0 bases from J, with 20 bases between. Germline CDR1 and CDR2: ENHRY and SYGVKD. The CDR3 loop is CAISLEGGREANYGYTF. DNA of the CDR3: TGTGCCATCAGCCTGGAGGGAGGGAGGGAGGCTAACTATGGCTACACCTTC.

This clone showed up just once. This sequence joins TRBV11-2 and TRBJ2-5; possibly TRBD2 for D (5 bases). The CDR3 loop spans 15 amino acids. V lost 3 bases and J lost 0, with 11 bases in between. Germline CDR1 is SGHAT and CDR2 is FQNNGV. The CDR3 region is CASSFMLRDQETQYF. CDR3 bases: TGTGCCAGCAGCTTCATGCTGCGGGACCAAGAGACCCAGTACTTC.

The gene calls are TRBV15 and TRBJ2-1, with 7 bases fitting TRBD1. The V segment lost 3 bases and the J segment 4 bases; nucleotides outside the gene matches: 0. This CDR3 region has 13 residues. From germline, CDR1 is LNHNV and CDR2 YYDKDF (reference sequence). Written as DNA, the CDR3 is TGTGCCACCAGCAGGGGACAGTACAATGAGCAGTTCTTC. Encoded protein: CATSRGQYNEQFF.

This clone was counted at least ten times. In nucleotides, the CDR3 is TGTGCCAGCAGCCACAGGGATGAGACTAATGAAAAACTGTTTTTT. It is translated as CASSHRDETNEKLFF. The rearrangement uses TRBV4-2 and TRBJ1-4; possibly TRBD1 for D (5 bases). Germline assignment: CDR1 LGHNA and CDR2 YNFKEQ. The CDR3 is 15 residues long. Trimming left V 3 bases short and J 2 bases short, with 10 bases between.